This TCR beta chain was captured by sequencing in a study of OX40 agonist ivuxolimab in advanced cancers. On the study more broadly: Aged roughly 23 to 90 with a mean of 60 years, they were around 83% male. Study-level points and caveats: Certain nonresponders additionally had low normalized T-cell clonal expansion.

This clone was found a few times. Its antigen is still unknown. CDR1 WSHSY and CDR2 SAAADI come from the germline V gene. Trimming took 6 bases from V and 0 from J; bases not matched to a gene: 6. The CDR3 is 16 amino acids. TCRdb keeps only in-frame clones here, not all; method: immunoSEQ multiplex PCR. This table holds 65,000 to 70,000 clones, around 86% found once. The chain recombines TRBV10-2 with TRBJ2-2; 8 bases are a match to TRBD2. The specimen comprised CD4+ or CD8+ T cells sorted from blood, sampled in a trial of the OX40 agonist ivuxolimab. The sequence came from an adult with an advanced solid tumor such as melanoma, head and neck, liver or kidney cancer. CDR3 residues: CASSQELAANTGELFF. The CDR3 region has the DNA TGCGCCAGCAGCCAAGAACTAGCGGCGAACACCGGGGAGCTGTTTTTT.